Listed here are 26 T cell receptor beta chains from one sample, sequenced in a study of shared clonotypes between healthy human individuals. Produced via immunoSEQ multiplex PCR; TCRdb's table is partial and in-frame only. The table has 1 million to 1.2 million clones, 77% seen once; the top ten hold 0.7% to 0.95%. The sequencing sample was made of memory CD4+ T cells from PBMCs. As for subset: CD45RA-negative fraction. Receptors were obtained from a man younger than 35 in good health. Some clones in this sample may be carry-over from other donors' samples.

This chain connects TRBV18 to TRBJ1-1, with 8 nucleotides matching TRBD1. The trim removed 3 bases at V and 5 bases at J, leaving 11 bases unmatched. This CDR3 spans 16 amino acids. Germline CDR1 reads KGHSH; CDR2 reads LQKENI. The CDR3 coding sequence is TGTGCCAGCTCACCTGGGACAGGCCCTCGTTGGACTGAAGCTTTCTTT. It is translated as CASSPGTGPRWTEAFF. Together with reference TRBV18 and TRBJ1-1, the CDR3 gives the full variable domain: NAGVMQNPRHLVRRRGQEARLRCSPMKGHSHVYWYRQLPEEGLKFMVYLQKENIIDESGMPKERFSAEFPKEGPSILRIQQVVRGDSAAYFCASSPGTGPRWTEAFFGQGTRLTVV.

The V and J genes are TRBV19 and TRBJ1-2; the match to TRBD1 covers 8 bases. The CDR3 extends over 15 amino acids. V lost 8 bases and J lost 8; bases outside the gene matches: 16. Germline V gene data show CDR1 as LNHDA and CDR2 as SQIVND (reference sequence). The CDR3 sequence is CASSPTGTGWGGYTF. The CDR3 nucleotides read TGTGCCAGTTCCCCTACCGGGACAGGATGGGGAGGCTACACCTTC.

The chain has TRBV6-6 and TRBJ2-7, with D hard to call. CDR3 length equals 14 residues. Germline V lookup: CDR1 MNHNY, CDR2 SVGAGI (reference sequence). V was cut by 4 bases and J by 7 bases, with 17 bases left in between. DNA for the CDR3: TGTGCCAGCAGTTCCACCCGTCCCTCAGTGGAGCAGTACTTC. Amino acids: CASSSTRPSVEQYF.

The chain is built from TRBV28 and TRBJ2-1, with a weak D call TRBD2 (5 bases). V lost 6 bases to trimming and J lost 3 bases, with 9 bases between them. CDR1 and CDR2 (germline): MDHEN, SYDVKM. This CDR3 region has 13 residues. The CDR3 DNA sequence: TGTGCCAGCAGCAGAGGACTCTACAATGAGCAGTTCTTC. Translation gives CASSRGLYNEQFF. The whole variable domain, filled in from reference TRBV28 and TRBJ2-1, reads DVKVTQSSRYLVKRTGEKVFLECVQDMDHENMFWYRQDPGLGLRLIYFSYDVKMKEKGDIPEGYSVSREKKERFSLILESASTNQTSMYLCASSRGLYNEQFFGPGTRLTVL.

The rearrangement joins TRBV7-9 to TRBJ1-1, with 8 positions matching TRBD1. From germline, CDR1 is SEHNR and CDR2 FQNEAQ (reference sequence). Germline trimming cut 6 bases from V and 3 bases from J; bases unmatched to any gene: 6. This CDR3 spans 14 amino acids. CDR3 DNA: TGTGCCAGCAGGACGGGACAGGCCTACACTGAAGCTTTCTTT. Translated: CASRTGQAYTEAFF.

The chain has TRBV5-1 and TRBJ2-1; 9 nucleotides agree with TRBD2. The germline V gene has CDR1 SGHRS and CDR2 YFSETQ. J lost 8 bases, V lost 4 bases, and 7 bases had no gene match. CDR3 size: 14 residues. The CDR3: CASSGGLAFDEQFF. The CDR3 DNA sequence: TGCGCCAGCAGCGGGGGACTAGCTTTCGATGAGCAGTTCTTC.

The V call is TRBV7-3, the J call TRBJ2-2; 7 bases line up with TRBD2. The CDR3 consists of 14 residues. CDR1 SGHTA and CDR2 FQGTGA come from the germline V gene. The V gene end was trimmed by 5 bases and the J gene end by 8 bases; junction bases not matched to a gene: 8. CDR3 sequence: CASSPGLVSGELFF. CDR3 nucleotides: TGTGCCAGCAGCCCTGGACTAGTTTCAGGGGAGCTGTTTTTT.

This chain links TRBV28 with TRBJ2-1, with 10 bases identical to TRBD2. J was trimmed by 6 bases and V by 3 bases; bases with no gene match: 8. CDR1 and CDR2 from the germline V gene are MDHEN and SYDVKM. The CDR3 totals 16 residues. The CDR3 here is CASSLGSGRAFNEQFF. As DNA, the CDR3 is TGTGCCAGCAGTTTGGGGAGCGGGAGGGCTTTCAATGAGCAGTTCTTC. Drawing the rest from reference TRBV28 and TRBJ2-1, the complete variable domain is DVKVTQSSRYLVKRTGEKVFLECVQDMDHENMFWYRQDPGLGLRLIYFSYDVKMKEKGDIPEGYSVSREKKERFSLILESASTNQTSMYLCASSLGSGRAFNEQFFGPGTRLTVL.

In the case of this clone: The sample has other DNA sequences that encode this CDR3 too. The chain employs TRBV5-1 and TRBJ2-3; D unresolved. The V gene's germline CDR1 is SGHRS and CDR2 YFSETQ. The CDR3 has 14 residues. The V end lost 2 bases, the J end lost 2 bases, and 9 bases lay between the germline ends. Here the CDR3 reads CASSFGDNTDTQYF. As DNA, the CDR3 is TGCGCCAGCAGCTTCGGTGACAACACAGATACGCAGTATTTT.

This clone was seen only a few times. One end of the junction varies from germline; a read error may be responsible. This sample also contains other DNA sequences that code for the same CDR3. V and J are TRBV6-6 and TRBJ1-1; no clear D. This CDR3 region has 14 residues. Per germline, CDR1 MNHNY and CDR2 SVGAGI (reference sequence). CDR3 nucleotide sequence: TGTGCCAGCAGCTACTCGCGGGGTGGGACTGAAGCTTTCTTT. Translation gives CASSYSRGGTEAFF.

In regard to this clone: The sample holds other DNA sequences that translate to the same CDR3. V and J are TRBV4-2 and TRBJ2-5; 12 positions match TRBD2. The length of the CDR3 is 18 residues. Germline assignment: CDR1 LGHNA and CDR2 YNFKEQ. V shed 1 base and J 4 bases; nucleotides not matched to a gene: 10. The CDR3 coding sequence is TGTGCCAGCAGCCAAGGGCTAGCGGGAGGGCCTATAGGAGAGACCCAGTACTTC. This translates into CASSQGLAGGPIGETQYF.

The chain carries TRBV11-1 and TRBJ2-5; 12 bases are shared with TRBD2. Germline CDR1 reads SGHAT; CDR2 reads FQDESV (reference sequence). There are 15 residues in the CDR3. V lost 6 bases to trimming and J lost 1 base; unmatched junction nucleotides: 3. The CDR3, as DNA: TGTGCCAGCAGGCGGGGACTAGCGGGCCAAGAGACCCAGTACTTC. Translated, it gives CASRRGLAGQETQYF. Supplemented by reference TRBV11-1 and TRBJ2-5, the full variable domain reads EAEVAQSPRYKITEKSQAVAFWCDPISGHATLYWYRQILGQGPELLVQFQDESVVDDSQLPKDRFSAERLKGVDSTLKIQPAELGDSAMYLCASRRGLAGQETQYFGPGTRLLVL.

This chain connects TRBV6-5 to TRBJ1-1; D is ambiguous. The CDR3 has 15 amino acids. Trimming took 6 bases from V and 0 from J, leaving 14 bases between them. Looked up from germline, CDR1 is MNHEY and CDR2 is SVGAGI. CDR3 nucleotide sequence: TGTGCCAGCAGCTTACACCATAACATGAACACTGAAGCTTTCTTT. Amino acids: CASSLHHNMNTEAFF.

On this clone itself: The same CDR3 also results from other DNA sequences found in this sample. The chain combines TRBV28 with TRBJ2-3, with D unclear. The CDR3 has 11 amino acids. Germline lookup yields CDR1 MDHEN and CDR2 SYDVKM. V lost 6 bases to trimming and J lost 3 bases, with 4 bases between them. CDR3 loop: CASRLTDTQYF. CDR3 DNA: TGTGCCAGCAGACTTACAGATACGCAGTATTTT. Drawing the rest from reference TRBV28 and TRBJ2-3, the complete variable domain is DVKVTQSSRYLVKRTGEKVFLECVQDMDHENMFWYRQDPGLGLRLIYFSYDVKMKEKGDIPEGYSVSREKKERFSLILESASTNQTSMYLCASRLTDTQYFGPGTRLTVL.

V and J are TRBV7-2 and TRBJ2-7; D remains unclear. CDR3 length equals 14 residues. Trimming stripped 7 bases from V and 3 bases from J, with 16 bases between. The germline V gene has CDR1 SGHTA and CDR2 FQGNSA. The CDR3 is CASTTAGRYYEQYF. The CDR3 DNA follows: TGTGCCAGCACCACGGCCGGACGGTACTACGAGCAGTACTTC.

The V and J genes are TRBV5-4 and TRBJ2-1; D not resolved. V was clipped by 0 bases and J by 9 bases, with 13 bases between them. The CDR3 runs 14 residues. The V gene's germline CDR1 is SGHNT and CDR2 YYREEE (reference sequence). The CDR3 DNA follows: TGTGCCAGCAGCTTGGCCGGCTCCTTATCTGAGCAGTTCTTC. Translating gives CASSLAGSLSEQFF.

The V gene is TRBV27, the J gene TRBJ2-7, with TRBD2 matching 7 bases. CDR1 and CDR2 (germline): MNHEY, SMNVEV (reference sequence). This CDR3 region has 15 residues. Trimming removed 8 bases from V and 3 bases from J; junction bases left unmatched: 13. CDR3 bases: TGTGCCAGCGGGAGAGGCGGGAGCCCCAACTACGAGCAGTACTTC. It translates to CASGRGGSPNYEQYF.

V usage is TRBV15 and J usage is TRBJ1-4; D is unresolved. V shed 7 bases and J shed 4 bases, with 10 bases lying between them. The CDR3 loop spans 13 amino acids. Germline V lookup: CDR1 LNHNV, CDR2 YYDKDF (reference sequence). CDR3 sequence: CATMRGHNEKLFF. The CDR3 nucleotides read TGTGCCACCATGCGAGGGCATAATGAAAAACTGTTTTTT.

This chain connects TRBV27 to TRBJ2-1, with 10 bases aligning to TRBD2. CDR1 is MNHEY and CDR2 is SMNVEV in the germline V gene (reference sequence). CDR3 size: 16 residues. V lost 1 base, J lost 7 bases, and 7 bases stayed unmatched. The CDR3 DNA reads TGTGCCAGCAGTTTATATCCTAGCGGGAGTAGGAATGAGCAGTTCTTC. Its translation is CASSLYPSGSRNEQFF.

In nucleotides, the CDR3 is TGTGCCAGCAGTAAGCGGGACAGGGAGACCCAGTACTTC. This codes for CASSKRDRETQYF. The rearrangement links TRBV27 to TRBJ2-5; maybe TRBD1 (8 bases). Germline-derived CDR1 and CDR2 are MNHEY and SMNVEV (reference sequence). V lost 5 bases, J lost 5 bases, and 12 bases lay in between. CDR3 length: 13 residues.

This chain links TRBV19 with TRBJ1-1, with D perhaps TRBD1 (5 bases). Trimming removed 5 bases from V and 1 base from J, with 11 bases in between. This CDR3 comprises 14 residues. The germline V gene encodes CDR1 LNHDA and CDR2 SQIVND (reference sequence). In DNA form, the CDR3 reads TGTGCCAGTAGTGATGACAGAGCGAACACTGAAGCTTTCTTT. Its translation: CASSDDRANTEAFF.

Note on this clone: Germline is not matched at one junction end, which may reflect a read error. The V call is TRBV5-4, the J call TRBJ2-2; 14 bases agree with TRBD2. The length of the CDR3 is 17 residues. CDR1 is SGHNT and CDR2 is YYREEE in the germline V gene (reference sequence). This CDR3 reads CASRLGGLAGDTGELFF. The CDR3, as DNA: TGTGCCAGCAGGTTGGGGGGACTAGCGGGAGACACCGGGGAGCTGTTTTTT.

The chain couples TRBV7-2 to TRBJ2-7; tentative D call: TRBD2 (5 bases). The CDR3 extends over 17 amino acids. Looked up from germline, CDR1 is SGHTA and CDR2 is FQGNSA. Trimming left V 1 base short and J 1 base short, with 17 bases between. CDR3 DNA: TGTGCCAGCAGCTTAGGGCCCACGGGAATTGTGTCCTACGAGCAGTACTTC. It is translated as CASSLGPTGIVSYEQYF. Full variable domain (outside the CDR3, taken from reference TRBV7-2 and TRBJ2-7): GAGVSQSPSNKVTEKGKDVELRCDPISGHTALYWYRQSLGQGLEFLIYFQGNSAPDKSGLPSDRFSAERTGGSVSTLTIQRTQQEDSAVYLCASSLGPTGIVSYEQYFGPGTRLTVT.

The CDR3 is CASSYSTGDEQFF. The CDR3 DNA is TGTGCCAGCAGTTACTCGACGGGGGATGAGCAGTTCTTC. The chain combines TRBV6-6 with TRBJ2-1, with D possibly matching TRBD2 (6 bases). CDR3 length: 13 amino acids. Germline CDR1 and CDR2: MNHNY and SVGAGI (reference sequence). Trimming stripped 0 bases from V and 8 bases from J, with 8 bases between.

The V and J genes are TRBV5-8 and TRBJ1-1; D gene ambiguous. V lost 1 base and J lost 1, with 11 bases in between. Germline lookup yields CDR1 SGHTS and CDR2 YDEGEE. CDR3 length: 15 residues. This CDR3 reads CASSLHSSPNTEAFF. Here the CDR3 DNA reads TGTGCCAGCAGCTTGCACAGTTCCCCGAACACTGAAGCTTTCTTT.

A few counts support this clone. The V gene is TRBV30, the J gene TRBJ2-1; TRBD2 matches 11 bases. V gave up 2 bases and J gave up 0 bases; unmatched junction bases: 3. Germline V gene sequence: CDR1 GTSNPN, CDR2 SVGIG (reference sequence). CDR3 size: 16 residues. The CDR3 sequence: CAWSTSGGVSYNEQFF. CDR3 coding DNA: TGTGCCTGGAGTACTAGCGGGGGAGTCTCCTACAATGAGCAGTTCTTC.